Below, one T cell receptor (beta chain) is given with its context. These data come from a study of T cells in Graves' hyperthyroidism and ophthalmopathy. Those patients with uncontrolled infection, other autoimmune disease, pregnancy or lactation were excluded. In germline, CDR1 is DFQATT, CDR2 SNEGSKA (reference sequence). The CDR3 runs to 12 residues. Trimming took off 2 bases at V and 7 bases at J, with 11 bases between the two ends. Amplified regions were TCR beta CDR3 sequences from RNA transcripts. TCR CDR3 underwent first-round RT-PCR with the HTBI primer set. Via MiXCR, TCRdb re-called the multiplex PCR reads, giving one row per CDR3 protein. Of around 660,000 distinct CDR3 sequences listed, about 45% are singletons.

This rearrangement joins TRBV20-1 to TRBJ2-5, with TRBD2 as a possible D gene (5 bases). Sequencing was performed on peripheral blood or thyroid tissue (not recorded which). The receptor comes from an adult man with Graves' disease, either hyperthyroidism or ophthalmopathy (not recorded which). CDR3 sequence (DNA): TGCAGTGCTAGAACGGGCGGAGGGACCCAGTACTTC. Translation gives CSARTGGGTQYF.